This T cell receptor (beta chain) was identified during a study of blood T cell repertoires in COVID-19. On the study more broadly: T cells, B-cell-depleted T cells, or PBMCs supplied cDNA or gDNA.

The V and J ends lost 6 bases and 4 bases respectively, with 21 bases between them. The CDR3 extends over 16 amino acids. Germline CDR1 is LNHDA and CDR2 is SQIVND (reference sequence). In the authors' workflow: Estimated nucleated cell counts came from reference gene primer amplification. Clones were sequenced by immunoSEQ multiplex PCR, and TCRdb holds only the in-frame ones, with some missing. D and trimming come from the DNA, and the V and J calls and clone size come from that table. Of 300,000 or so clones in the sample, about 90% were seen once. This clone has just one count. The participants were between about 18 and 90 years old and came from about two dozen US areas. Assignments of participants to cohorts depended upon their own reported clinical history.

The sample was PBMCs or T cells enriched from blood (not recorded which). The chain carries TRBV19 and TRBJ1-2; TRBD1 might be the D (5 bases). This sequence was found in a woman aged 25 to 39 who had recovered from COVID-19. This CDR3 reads CASSPYGGCGIYGYTF. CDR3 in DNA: TGTGCCAGTAGCCCTTACGGGGGGTGTGGGATCTATGGCTACACCTTC.